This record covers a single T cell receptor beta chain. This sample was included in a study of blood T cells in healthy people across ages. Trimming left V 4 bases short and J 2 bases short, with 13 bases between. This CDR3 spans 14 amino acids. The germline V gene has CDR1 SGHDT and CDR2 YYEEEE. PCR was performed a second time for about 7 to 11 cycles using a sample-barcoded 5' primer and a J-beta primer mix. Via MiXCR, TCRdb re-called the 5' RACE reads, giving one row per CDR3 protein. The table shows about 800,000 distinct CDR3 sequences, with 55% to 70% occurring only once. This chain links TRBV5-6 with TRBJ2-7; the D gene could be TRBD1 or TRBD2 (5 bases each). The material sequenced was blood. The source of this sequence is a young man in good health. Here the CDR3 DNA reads TGTGCCAGCAGCGACGGGGCTGATACCTACGAGCAGTACTTC. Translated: CASSDGADTYEQYF.